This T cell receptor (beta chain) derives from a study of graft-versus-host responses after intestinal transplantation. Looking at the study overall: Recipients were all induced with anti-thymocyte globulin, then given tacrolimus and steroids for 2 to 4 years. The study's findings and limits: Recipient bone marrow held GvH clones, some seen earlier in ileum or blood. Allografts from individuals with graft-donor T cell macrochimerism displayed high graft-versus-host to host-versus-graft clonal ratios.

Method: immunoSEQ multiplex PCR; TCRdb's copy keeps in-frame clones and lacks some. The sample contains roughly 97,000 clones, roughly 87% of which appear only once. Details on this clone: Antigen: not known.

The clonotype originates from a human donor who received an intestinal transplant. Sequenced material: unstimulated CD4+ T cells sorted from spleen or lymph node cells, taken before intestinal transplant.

CDR3: CASSLETTGTLSAGELFF. The CDR3 nucleotides are TGTGCCAGCAGCCTGGAAACGACCGGGACTCTTAGTGCCGGGGAGCTGTTTTTT. The genes are TRBV4-2 and TRBJ2-2; tentative D call: TRBD2 (6 bases). Germline CDR1 is LGHNA and CDR2 is YNFKEQ. V was trimmed by 4 bases and J by 6 bases, leaving 24 bases between them. The CDR3 runs to 18 residues.